This TCR beta chain originates from a study of shared clonotypes between healthy human individuals (dated by TCRdb to 2020 to 2021). Broadly, across the study: A few men and a couple of women, aged 18 to 49 years, made up the cohort. To increase sequencing depth and limit assay-specific biases, TCR repertoire library preparation and sequencing were carried out by different laboratories using diverse techniques. To estimate repertoire size and how much clonotypes are shared between individuals, the study performed deep sequencing of blood TCR repertoires from 4 to 6 healthy adults. Per donor, leukapheresis produced somewhere between about 0.9 and 10 billion PBMCs. Per donor, three plates each were used for CD4 naive and CD4 memory, two for CD8 naive, and one for CD8 memory. General findings and caveats noted by the study authors: Pairwise subsampling led to the expectation that sequencing depth would affect the degree of clonotype sharing among donors. Rarefaction of sorted-subset datasets indicated incomplete sequencing despite the large sequencing depth. Because the study included a small number of donors, the genetic and exposure-history diversity represented was limited. Sharing across a few donors was observed for roughly 5.4% of naive CD4, about 4% of naive CD8, roughly 2.3% of memory CD4, and about 0.4% of memory CD8 clonotypes. Only blood was sampled, and tissue TCR repertoires likely differ from those in blood. Compared with non-shared clonotypes, clonotypes shared by all four sorted-subset donors had higher generation probabilities. Naive subsets generally had larger estimated clonotype richness than memory subsets.

Turning to this clone: The clone's antigen remains unknown. No per-base quality is available; no much larger clone lies one base away. Within the sample, other DNA sequences also encode this same CDR3.

For the CD8 naive samples, CD45RO-negative cells were positively selected for CCR7, yielding a CD45RA+CCR7+ population from which TemRA cells were excluded. Donors were healthy HIV-negative adults with no recently reported acute infections or vaccinations. Every donor was a Caucasian adult living in Nashville, Tennessee, USA. Blood was collected by leukapheresis, and PBMCs were isolated by Ficoll-Histopaque density gradient centrifugation and then cryopreserved in liquid nitrogen vapor phase. Purity and quantity of every magnetically sorted T cell population were checked by analytical flow cytometry. Genomic DNA was isolated from each sorted fraction and quantified by UV absorbance on a Nanodrop 2000c. Using the deep immunoSEQ assay, multiplex PCR amplified TCR CDR3 regions from genomic DNA. For each cell subset, the extracted genomic DNA was distributed evenly across all wells of several immunoSEQ 96-well plates, and each plate served as one replicate. For sorted subsets, around 200 ng genomic DNA, equal to 25,000 to 35,000 T cell genomes, was loaded into each replicate PCR. The purified libraries were quantified using a Qubit 3.0 fluorometer, sized with a Bioanalyzer 2100, and then quantified again using the KAPA Library Quantification kit. A separate single-read 150-cycle Illumina NextSeq 550 flow cell was used to sequence each immunoSEQ 96-well plate. As for how the authors treated the data: Because the immunoSEQ output included only junctional sequences and no quality scores, the filtering could not be the same as the filtering used for full-length reads. To assign V/J genes and CDR3, sequences were annotated using PyIR, a Python wrapper for IgBLAST v1.9, with IMGT germline references. Reads with weak V/J assignments (E-value above 1e-6), missing CDR3, stop codons, out-of-frame junctions, or ambiguous translated residues were removed. V3J clonotypes were defined as sequences sharing the same inferred V gene, J gene, and CDR3 amino acid sequence. Percentage overlap between repertoires was calculated by dividing the number of shared unique clonotypes by the size of the smaller repertoire. Repertoire richness was assessed with RTK rarefaction, the Chao1 estimator, and Recon v2.1 estimates of unobserved clonotypes. Generation probabilities for all TCRbeta clonotypes obtained by the gDNA method from a handful of donors were computed using OLGA. This is the immuneACCESS table as TCRdb keeps it, with only in-frame sequences that have V and J called. A part of the clones is gone; compared with another copy, unresolved V genes explain less than half, and the rest is unexplained. Clone size and the V and J calls come from that table; the DNA yielded D and trimming. In this sample the table shows roughly 550,000 clones, just under 97% of which occur a single time. Of the sample, 0.09% to 0.13% is held by the ten largest clones.

This receptor was identified in a young woman in good health. The sequenced sample consisted of naive CD8+ T cells sorted from blood. The cell subset or site label here, explained by the study, means: CD45RA+CCR7+.

The CDR3 here reads CASSQETSGSYEQYF. The DNA is TGTGCCAGCAGCCAAGAAACTAGCGGGAGCTACGAGCAGTACTTC. The V gene is TRBV4-2 and the J gene is TRBJ2-7; 11 junctional bases match TRBD2. Measured from the cysteine to the phenylalanine, the CDR3 is 15 residues long. CDR3 DNA is the only sequence kept; it has 45 bases, read in frame from the first base. Ends trimmed: V by 0 bases, J by 3 bases; bases unmatched to a gene: 1. From the germline V gene, CDR1 is LGHNA and CDR2 is YNFKEQ.